The entry that follows covers one T cell receptor (beta chain) sequence. This sample was taken from a study of Ad26.COV2.S vaccination and SARS-CoV-2 variants. After removal of 2 bases from V and 5 bases from J, the junction contained 1 base not matched to a gene. Germline V lookup: CDR1 SGHNT, CDR2 YYREEE (reference sequence). This CDR3 has 13 amino acids. Repertoires were generated with immunoSEQ multiplex PCR, while TCRdb's copy carries only in-frame clones and drops some. The table shows under 550,000 clones, with 75% to 95% occurring only once. The treatment was: around 19 received Ad26.COV2.S at low or high dose, single or two shots; about 5 received placebo; per-sample allocation not given. At day 63 after the first vaccine or placebo injection, samples were drawn.

V usage is TRBV5-4 and J usage is TRBJ2-5; TRBD1 agrees at 9 bases. Material: peripheral blood, obtained in a trial of Ad26.COV2.S vaccine versus placebo. This clonotype was sampled from a person aged 18-60 years who received the Ad26.COV2.S COVID-19 vaccine or a placebo. DNA of the CDR3: TGTGCCAGCAGCTTCGGACAGGGGGAGACCCAGTACTTC. It is translated as CASSFGQGETQYF.